This T cell receptor beta chain was captured in a study of T-cell memory formation after mild COVID-19. 5'RACE primed at constant segments yielded TCR alpha and TCR beta cDNA libraries bearing sample barcodes and UMIs. Each CDR3 protein gets one entry after TCRdb re-called the 5' RACE reads with MiXCR. The table includes about 140,000 distinct CDR3 sequences, 25% detected once. The CDR3 runs to 15 residues. Germline loops: CDR1 SGHVS, CDR2 FQNEAQ. Trimming shortened V by 2 bases and J by 6 bases, and 16 bases separated the two germline ends. This clonotype was seen only once. This sequence was found in an adult woman who had mild COVID-19 (a few samples of this study predate the infection). Cell type and time point are not known. This chain uses TRBV7-8 with TRBJ1-1; possibly TRBD1 for D (6 bases). The sequencing input was PBMCs or a T cell subset sorted from them (not recorded which). The CDR3 DNA reads as TGTGCCAGCAGCTTAATGTGGGGGGGCGGTCCTGAAGCTTTCTTT. Translated, it gives CASSLMWGGGPEAFF.